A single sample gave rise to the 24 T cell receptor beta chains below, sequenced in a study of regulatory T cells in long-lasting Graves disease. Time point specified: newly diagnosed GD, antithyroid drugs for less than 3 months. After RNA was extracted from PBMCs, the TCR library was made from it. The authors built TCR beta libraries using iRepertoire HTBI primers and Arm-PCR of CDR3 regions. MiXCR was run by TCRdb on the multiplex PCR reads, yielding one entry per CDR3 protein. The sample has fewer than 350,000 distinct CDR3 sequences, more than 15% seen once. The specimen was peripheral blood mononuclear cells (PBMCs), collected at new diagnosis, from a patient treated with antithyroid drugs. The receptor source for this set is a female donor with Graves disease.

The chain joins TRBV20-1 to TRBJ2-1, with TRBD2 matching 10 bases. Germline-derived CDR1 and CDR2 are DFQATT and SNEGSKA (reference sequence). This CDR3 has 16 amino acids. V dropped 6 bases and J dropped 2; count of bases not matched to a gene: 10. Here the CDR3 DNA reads TGCAGTGCCGCCCCCCTGAGCGGGAGGGCCTACAATGAGCAGTTCTTC. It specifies CSAAPLSGRAYNEQFF.

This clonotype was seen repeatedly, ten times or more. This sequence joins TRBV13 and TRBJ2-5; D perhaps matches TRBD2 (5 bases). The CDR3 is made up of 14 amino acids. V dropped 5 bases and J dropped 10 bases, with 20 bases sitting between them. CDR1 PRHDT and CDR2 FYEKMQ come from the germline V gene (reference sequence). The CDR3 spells CASSVLSLNEGQYF. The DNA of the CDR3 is TGTGCCAGCAGCGTTCTCTCACTCAACGAGGGCCAGTACTTC.

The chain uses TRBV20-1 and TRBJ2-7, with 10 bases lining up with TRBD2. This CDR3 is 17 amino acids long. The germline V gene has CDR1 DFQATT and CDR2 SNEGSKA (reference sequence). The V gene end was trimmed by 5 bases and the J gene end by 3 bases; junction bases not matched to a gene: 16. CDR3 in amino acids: CSALPQTSGSPSYEQYF. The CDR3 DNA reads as TGCAGTGCTCTCCCACAGACTAGCGGGTCCCCAAGCTACGAGCAGTACTTC.

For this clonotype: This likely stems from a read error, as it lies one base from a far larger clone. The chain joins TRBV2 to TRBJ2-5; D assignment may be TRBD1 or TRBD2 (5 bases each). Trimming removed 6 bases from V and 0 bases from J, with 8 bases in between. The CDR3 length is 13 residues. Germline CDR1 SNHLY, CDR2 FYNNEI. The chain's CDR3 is CASSRGHQETQYF. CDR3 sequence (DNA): TGTGCCAGCAGCCGGGGACACCAAGAGACCCAGTACTTC. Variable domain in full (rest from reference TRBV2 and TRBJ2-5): EPEVTQTPSHQVTQMGQEVILRCVPISNHLYFYWYRQILGQKVEFLVSFYNNEISEKSEIFDDQFSVERPDGSNFTLKIRSTKLEDSAMYFCASSRGHQETQYFGPGTRLLVL.

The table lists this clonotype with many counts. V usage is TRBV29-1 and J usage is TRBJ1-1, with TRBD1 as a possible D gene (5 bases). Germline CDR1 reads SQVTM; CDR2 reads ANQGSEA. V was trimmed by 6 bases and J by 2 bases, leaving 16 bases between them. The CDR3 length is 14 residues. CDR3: CSVWTSGFNTEAFF. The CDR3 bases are TGCAGCGTGTGGACATCAGGATTTAACACTGAAGCTTTCTTT. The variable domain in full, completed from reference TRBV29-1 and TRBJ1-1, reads SAVISQKPSRDICQRGTSLTIQCQVDSQVTMMFWYRQQPGQSLTLIATANQGSEATYESGFVIDKFPISRPNLTFSTLTVSNMSPEDSSIYLCSVWTSGFNTEAFFGQGTRLTVV.

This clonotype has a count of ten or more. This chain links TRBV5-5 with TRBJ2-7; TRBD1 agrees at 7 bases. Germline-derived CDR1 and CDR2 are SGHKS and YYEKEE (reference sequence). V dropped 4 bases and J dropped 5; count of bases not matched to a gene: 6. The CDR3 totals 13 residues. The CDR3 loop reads CASSVDRAHEQYF. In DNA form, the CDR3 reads TGTGCCAGCAGCGTAGACAGGGCCCACGAGCAGTACTTC.

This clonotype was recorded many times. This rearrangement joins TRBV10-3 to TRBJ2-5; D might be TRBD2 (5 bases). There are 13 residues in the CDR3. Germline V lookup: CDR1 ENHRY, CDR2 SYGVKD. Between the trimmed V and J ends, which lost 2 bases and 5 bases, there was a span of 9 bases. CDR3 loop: CAISEIPGETQYF. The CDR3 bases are TGTGCCATCAGTGAGATCCCGGGGGAGACCCAGTACTTC.

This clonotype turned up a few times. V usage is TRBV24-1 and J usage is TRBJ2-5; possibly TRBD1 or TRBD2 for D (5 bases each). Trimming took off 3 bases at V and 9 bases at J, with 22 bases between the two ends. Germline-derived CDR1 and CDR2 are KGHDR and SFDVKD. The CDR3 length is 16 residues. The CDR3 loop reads CATSDPPGPVLVPQYF. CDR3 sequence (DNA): TGTGCCACCAGTGATCCCCCGGGGCCCGTATTGGTTCCCCAGTACTTC.

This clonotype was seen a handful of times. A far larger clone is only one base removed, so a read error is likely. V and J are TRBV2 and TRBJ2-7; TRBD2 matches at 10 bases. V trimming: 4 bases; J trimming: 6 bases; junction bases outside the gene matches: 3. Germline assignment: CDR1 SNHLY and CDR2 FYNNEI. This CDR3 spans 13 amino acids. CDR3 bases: TGTGCCAGCAGTGTGGAGCGGGAGGGCGAGCAGTACTTC. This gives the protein CASSVEREGEQYF.

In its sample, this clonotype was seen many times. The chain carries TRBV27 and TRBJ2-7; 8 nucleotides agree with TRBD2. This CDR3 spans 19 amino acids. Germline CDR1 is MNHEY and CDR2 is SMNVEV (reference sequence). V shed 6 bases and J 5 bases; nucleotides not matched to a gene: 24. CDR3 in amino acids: CASSLKGIEGLDLPNEQYF. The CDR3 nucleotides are TGTGCCAGCAGCCTTAAGGGAATCGAGGGACTAGACCTACCGAACGAGCAGTACTTC.

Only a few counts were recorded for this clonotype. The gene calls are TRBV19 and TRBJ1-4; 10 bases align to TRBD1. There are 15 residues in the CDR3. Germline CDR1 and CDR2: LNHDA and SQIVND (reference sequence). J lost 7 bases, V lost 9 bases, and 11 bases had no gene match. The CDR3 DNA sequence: TGTGCCAGCCGGGACAGGGGACGAGTGAGTGAAAAACTGTTTTTT. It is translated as CASRDRGRVSEKLFF.

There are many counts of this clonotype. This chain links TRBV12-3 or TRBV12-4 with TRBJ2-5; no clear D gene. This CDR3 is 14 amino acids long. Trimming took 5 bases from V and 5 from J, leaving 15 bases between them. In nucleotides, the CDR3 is TGTGCCAGCAGTCCCAGTCAGGCTAGGGAGACCCAGTACTTC. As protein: CASSPSQARETQYF.

The CDR3 DNA sequence: TGTGCCAGCAGTGAGGGTGGGGTTGGCGGATTTGGCTACACCTTC. Translation: CASSEGGVGGFGYTF. The chain couples TRBV6-1 to TRBJ1-2; D is uncertain. Germline V CDR1 and CDR2: MNHNS, SASEGT. CDR3 length equals 15 residues. Between the trimmed V and J ends, which lost 3 bases and 7 bases, there was a span of 18 bases.

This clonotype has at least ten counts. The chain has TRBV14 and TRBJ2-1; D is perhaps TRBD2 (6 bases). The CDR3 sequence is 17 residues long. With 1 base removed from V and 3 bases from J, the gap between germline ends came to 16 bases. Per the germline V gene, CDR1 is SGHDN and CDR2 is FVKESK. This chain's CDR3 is CASSQGYGGHYYNEQFF. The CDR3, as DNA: TGTGCCAGCAGCCAAGGCTACGGAGGGCACTACTACAATGAGCAGTTCTTC.

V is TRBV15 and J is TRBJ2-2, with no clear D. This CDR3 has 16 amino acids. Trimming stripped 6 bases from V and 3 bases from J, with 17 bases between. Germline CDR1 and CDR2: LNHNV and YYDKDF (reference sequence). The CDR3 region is CATSPFRVTYTGELFF. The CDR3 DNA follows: TGTGCCACCAGTCCATTTCGAGTGACCTACACCGGGGAGCTGTTTTTT.

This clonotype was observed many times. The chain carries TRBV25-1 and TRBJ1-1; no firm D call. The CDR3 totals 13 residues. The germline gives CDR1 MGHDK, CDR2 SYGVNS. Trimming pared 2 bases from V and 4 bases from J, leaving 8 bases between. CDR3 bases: TGTGCCAGCAGTGAACAGGCAGGCACTGAAGCTTTCTTT. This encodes CASSEQAGTEAFF.

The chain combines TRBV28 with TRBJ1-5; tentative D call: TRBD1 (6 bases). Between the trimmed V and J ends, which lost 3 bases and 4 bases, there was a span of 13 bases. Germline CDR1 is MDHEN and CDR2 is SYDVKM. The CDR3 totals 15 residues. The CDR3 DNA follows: TGTGCCAGCAGTTTGACTCAGGGGAGTAATCAGCCCCAGCATTTT. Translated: CASSLTQGSNQPQHF.

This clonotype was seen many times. CDR3 coding DNA: TGTGCCAGTAGCCCCCGACAGGTGCTCTCCTACAATGAGCAGTTCTTC. It yields the protein CASSPRQVLSYNEQFF. V is TRBV19 and J is TRBJ2-1; D is possibly TRBD1 (6 bases). Germline CDR1 LNHDA, CDR2 SQIVND (reference sequence). This CDR3 contains 16 residues. Trimming took 6 bases from V and 0 from J, leaving 15 bases between them.

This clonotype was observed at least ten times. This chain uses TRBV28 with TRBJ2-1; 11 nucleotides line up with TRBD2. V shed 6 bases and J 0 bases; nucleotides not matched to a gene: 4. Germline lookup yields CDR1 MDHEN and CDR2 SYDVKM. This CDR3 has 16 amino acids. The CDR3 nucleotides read TGTGCCAGCAGGCCACTAGCGGGAGCCTCCTACAATGAGCAGTTCTTC. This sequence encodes CASRPLAGASYNEQFF.

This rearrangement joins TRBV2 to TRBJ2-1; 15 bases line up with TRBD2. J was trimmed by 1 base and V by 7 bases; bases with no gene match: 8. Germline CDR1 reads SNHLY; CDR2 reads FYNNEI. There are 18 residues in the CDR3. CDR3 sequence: CASTRTSGGARSYNEQFF. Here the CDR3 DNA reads TGTGCCAGCACCCGGACTAGCGGGGGGGCCAGATCCTACAATGAGCAGTTCTTC.

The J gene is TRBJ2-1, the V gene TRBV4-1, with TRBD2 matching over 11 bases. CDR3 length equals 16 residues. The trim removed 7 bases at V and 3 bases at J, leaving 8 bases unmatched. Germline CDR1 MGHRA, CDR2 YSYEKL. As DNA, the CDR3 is TGCGCCAGCACCGAAGAAGGGACTAGCGGCTACAATGAGCAGTTCTTC. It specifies CASTEEGTSGYNEQFF.

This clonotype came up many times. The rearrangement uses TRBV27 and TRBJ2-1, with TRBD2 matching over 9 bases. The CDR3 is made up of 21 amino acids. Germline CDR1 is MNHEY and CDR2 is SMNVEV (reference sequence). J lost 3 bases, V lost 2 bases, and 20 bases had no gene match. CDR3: CASSLGIGRSASGTLYNEQFF. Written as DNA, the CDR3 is TGTGCCAGCAGTTTAGGAATTGGCCGGTCGGCTAGCGGGACCCTCTACAATGAGCAGTTCTTC.

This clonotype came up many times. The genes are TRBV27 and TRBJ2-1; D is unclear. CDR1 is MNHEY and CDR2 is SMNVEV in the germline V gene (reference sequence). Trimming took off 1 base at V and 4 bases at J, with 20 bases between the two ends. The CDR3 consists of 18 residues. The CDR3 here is CASSLLSDSGGGYNEQFF. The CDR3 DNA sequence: TGTGCCAGCAGTTTATTGAGTGACTCTGGTGGCGGTTACAATGAGCAGTTCTTC.

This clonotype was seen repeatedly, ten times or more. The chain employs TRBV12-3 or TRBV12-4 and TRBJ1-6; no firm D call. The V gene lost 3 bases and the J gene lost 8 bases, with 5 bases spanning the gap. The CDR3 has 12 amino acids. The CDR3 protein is CASSFGDSPLHF. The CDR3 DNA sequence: TGTGCCAGCAGTTTCGGGGATTCACCCCTCCACTTT.